A single sample is the source of the 17 T cell receptor beta chains below, sequenced in a study of neurological immune-mediated disorders. MiXCR, applied by TCRdb to the 5' RACE reads, yields one record per CDR3 protein. The sample has 39,000 or so distinct CDR3 sequences, nearly 5% seen once. What was sequenced was CD4+ T cells from blood. Receptors were obtained from a man aged 18 to 29 in good health.

This clonotype has at least ten counts. The chain links TRBV6-5 to TRBJ2-7; the D is unclear. This CDR3 has 15 amino acids. Germline CDR1 MNHEY, CDR2 SVGAGI. V shed 0 bases and J shed 2 bases, with 11 bases lying between them. CDR3 sequence reads: CASSYSRVGTYEQYF. In DNA, the CDR3 is TGTGCCAGCAGTTACTCGAGAGTCGGTACCTACGAGCAGTACTTC.

This clonotype was seen ten or more times. The V gene is TRBV5-1, the J gene TRBJ2-1, with D perhaps matching TRBD2 (6 bases). Trimming stripped 4 bases from V and 7 bases from J, with 9 bases between. CDR3 length: 12 amino acids. Germline V lookup: CDR1 SGHRS, CDR2 YFSETQ. The CDR3 here is CASSTGGNEQFF. DNA of the CDR3: TGCGCCAGCAGCACCGGGGGTAATGAGCAGTTCTTC.

This clonotype was seen ten or more times. DNA for the CDR3: TGTGCCAGCAGTTCGCGACAAAGCTCTGGAAACACCATATATTTT. It specifies CASSSRQSSGNTIYF. The V gene is TRBV6-2 or TRBV6-3, the J gene TRBJ1-3; D gene unclear. This CDR3 spans 15 amino acids. The ends were cut back, 4 bases at V and 0 bases at J, with 10 bases in the middle. Germline V gene lookup returns CDR1 MNHEY and CDR2 SVGEGT.

The table lists this clonotype with many counts. The rearrangement uses TRBV5-1 and TRBJ2-5, with D perhaps being TRBD1 or TRBD2 (7 bases each). CDR1 SGHRS and CDR2 YFSETQ come from the germline V gene. This CDR3 is 16 amino acids long. V dropped 2 bases and J dropped 3 bases, with 17 bases sitting between them. CDR3 in DNA: TGCGCCAGCAGCTTTCAGGGGGGGACCTTAAAAGAGACCCAGTACTTC. It translates to CASSFQGGTLKETQYF.

This clonotype was picked up many times. The chain couples TRBV7-3 to TRBJ2-1; 7 bases match TRBD2. The CDR3 runs 15 residues. Germline CDR1 is SGHTA and CDR2 is FQGTGA. V shed 5 bases and J 3 bases; nucleotides not matched to a gene: 7. CDR3 protein: CASSLLADFYNEQFF. The CDR3 DNA reads as TGTGCCAGCAGCCTCCTAGCGGACTTCTACAATGAGCAGTTCTTC.

The table lists this clonotype with many counts. This rearrangement joins TRBV5-5 to TRBJ1-2, with D unresolved. Trimming took 0 bases from V and 5 from J, leaving 11 bases between them. The CDR3 runs 14 residues. The germline V gene has CDR1 SGHKS and CDR2 YYEKEE (reference sequence). The CDR3 region is CASSLVSGSYGYTF. In DNA, the CDR3 is TGTGCCAGCAGCTTGGTATCGGGGTCGTATGGCTACACCTTC.

The table lists this clonotype with many counts. This chain links TRBV6-5 with TRBJ2-5; maybe TRBD1 (6 bases). CDR1 and CDR2 from the germline V gene are MNHEY and SVGAGI. The CDR3 consists of 14 residues. Trimming pared 6 bases from V and 5 bases from J, leaving 16 bases between. The CDR3 region has the DNA TGTGCCAGCAGATGGACAGTTACGTGGGAGACCCAGTACTTC. Translated: CASRWTVTWETQYF.

The sample holds many counts of this clonotype. The genes are TRBV20-1 and TRBJ1-4; TRBD1 might be the D (6 bases). V lost 3 bases, J lost 8 bases, and 10 bases lay in between. Germline CDR1 reads DFQATT; CDR2 reads SNEGSKA (reference sequence). This CDR3 region has 12 residues. The CDR3: CSARGAWEKLFF. The CDR3 DNA sequence: TGCAGTGCTAGGGGGGCCTGGGAAAAACTGTTTTTT.

This clonotype appeared many times. V and J are TRBV12-3 or TRBV12-4 and TRBJ1-4; D gene uncertain. Trimming stripped 3 bases from V and 4 bases from J, with 9 bases between. The CDR3 totals 14 residues. Here the CDR3 reads CASSFSELNEKLFF. As DNA, the CDR3 is TGTGCCAGCAGTTTCAGTGAACTTAATGAAAAACTGTTTTTT.

In this sample, this clonotype turned up many times. This chain links TRBV6-1 with TRBJ2-7; D not certain. Trimming removed 3 bases from V and 4 bases from J, with 10 bases in between. The CDR3 consists of 13 residues. Germline CDR1 is MNHNS and CDR2 is SASEGT. CDR3 in amino acids: CASSESVVYEQYF. The CDR3 nucleotides read TGTGCCAGCAGTGAGTCTGTAGTGTACGAGCAGTACTTC.

This clonotype was found many times. The rearrangement links TRBV20-1 to TRBJ2-1, with 9 bases that match TRBD2. V lost 5 bases, J lost 5 bases, and 16 bases stayed unmatched. CDR3 length: 17 amino acids. Germline loops: CDR1 DFQATT, CDR2 SNEGSKA (reference sequence). The CDR3 here is CSAGGVGRGGRNNEQFF. The CDR3 DNA reads TGCAGTGCTGGGGGCGTCGGGCGGGGGGGCCGAAACAATGAGCAGTTCTTC.

This clonotype has a count of ten or more. J is TRBJ2-5 and V is TRBV30; D is possibly TRBD2 (5 bases). Per the germline V gene, CDR1 is GTSNPN and CDR2 is SVGIG (reference sequence). CDR3 length equals 14 residues. Trimming shortened V by 3 bases and J by 5 bases, and 16 bases separated the two germline ends. Here the CDR3 reads CAWSEDFPRETQYF. For the CDR3, the DNA is TGTGCCTGGAGCGAGGACTTCCCTCGGGAGACCCAGTACTTC.

This clonotype was observed many times. The rearrangement uses TRBV7-2 and TRBJ2-5; 14 bases are shared with TRBD2. Germline V lookup: CDR1 SGHTA, CDR2 FQGNSA. Unmatched junction bases numbered 0, after V lost 5 bases and J lost 4 bases. This CDR3 is built from 14 residues. Here the CDR3 DNA reads TGTGCCAGCAGCGGGACTAGCGGGGGAGAGACCCAGTACTTC. Its protein product is CASSGTSGGETQYF.

This clonotype was recorded many times. The chain joins TRBV11-1 to TRBJ1-1; D remains unclear. The CDR3 is 13 residues long. Between the trimmed V and J ends, which lost 3 bases and 0 bases, there was a span of 5 bases. Germline values: CDR1 SGHAT, CDR2 FQDESV (reference sequence). The CDR3 region is CASSFGLNTEAFF. The CDR3 DNA follows: TGTGCCAGCAGCTTCGGTCTGAACACTGAAGCTTTCTTT.

This clonotype was counted many times. This chain connects TRBV18 to TRBJ2-7; weak D call: TRBD2 (5 bases). V was clipped by 4 bases and J by 6 bases, with 10 bases between them. CDR3 length equals 12 residues. The germline CDR1 and CDR2 sequences are KGHSH and LQKENI. The CDR3 DNA follows: TGTGCCAGCTCACTGACTACATCCGAGCAGTACTTC. As protein: CASSLTTSEQYF.

Ten or more counts support this clonotype. The chain joins TRBV4-2 to TRBJ2-3; 9 nucleotides agree with TRBD2. Trimming removed 1 base from V and 6 bases from J; junction bases left unmatched: 11. This CDR3 is 17 amino acids long. Per the germline V gene, CDR1 is LGHNA and CDR2 is YNFKEQ. The CDR3 DNA is TGTGCCAGCAGCCAAGGCCCCCCGCGGGGGGGAACCGATACGCAGTATTTT. It encodes CASSQGPPRGGTDTQYF.

This clonotype was seen at least ten times. The V gene is TRBV3-1, the J gene TRBJ2-3; no definite D call. Trimming pared 5 bases from V and 6 bases from J, leaving 24 bases between. The CDR3 extends over 17 amino acids. Germline-derived CDR1 and CDR2 are LGHDT and YNNKEL (reference sequence). The CDR3 sequence: CASSDGQISVSTDTQYF. The CDR3 region has the DNA TGTGCCAGCAGCGACGGGCAGATCTCGGTCAGTACGGATACGCAGTATTTT.